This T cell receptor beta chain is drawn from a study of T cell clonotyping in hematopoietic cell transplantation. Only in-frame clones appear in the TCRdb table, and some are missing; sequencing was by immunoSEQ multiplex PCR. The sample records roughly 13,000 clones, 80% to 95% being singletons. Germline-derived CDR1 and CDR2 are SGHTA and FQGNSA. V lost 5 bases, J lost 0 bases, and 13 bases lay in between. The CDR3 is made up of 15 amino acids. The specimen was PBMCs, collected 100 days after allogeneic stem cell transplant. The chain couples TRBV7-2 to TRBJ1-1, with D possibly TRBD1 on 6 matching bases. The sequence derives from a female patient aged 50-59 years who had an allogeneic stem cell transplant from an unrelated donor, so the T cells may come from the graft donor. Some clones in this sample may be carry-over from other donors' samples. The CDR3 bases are TGTGCCAGCAGCCTGTTGACAGGCATGAACACTGAAGCTTTCTTT. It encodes CASSLLTGMNTEAFF.